The 20 T cell receptor beta chains below all came from one sample that was sequenced in a study of blood T cell repertoires in COVID-19 (dated by TCRdb to the early 2020s). The library relied on the immunoSEQ multiplex PCR assay. TCRdb carries this immuneACCESS record with in-frame sequences only. Its versions omit some clonotypes, under half of them owing to an unresolved V gene in the studies checked, with the rest unexplained. A total of roughly 200,000 clones appear in this sample, approximately 89% of them only once. 4% to 5% of the sample lies in the top ten. Sequenced material: peripheral blood. The receptors originated from a woman aged 25 to 39 with acute or convalescent COVID-19.

In nucleotides, the CDR3 is TGTGCCAGCAGCTTGGTGTCCGCTGGGGCCAACGTCCTGACTTTC. Translating it yields CASSLVSAGANVLTF. J is TRBJ2-6 and V is TRBV5-4; D uncertain. The germline V gene encodes CDR1 SGHNT and CDR2 YYREEE (reference sequence). This CDR3 spans 15 amino acids. The V and J ends lost 0 bases and 2 bases respectively, with 6 bases between them.

The rearrangement uses TRBV3-1 (or the pseudogene TRBV3-2) and TRBJ2-2; 13 bases map to TRBD2. V lost 4 bases and J lost 7; bases outside the gene matches: 6. The CDR3 has 16 amino acids. Germline values: CDR1 LGHDT, CDR2 YNNKEL (reference sequence). The CDR3 spells CASSLGLAGVGGELFF. DNA of the CDR3: TGTGCCAGCAGCCTTGGACTAGCGGGAGTTGGCGGGGAGCTGTTTTTT.

A single count supports this clone. The chain couples TRBV25-1 to TRBJ1-2; D possibly corresponds to TRBD1 (6 bases). This CDR3 has 13 amino acids. V was clipped by 6 bases and J by 5 bases, with 13 bases between them. Germline-derived CDR1 and CDR2 are MGHDK and SYGVNS. In nucleotides, the CDR3 is TGTGCCAGCAGCGAAGGGGGAGGGTATGGCTACACCTTC. Amino acids: CASSEGGGYGYTF.

The chain is built from TRBV30 and TRBJ2-1; 7 nucleotides align to TRBD1. The V gene end was trimmed by 8 bases and the J gene end by 4 bases; junction bases not matched to a gene: 8. This CDR3 is built from 13 residues. Germline loops: CDR1 GTSNPN, CDR2 SVGIG (reference sequence). The CDR3 region has the DNA TGTGCCCGGTCGACAGGGTTTTACAATGAGCAGTTCTTC. Residues: CARSTGFYNEQFF.

The chain is built from TRBV28 and TRBJ1-5, with 8 bases identical to TRBD1. V shed 3 bases, J shed 4 bases, and the junction held 11 bases outside the gene matches. CDR3 length: 17 residues. Per the germline V gene, CDR1 is MDHEN and CDR2 is SYDVKM. CDR3 region: CASSLVTGVGPNQPQHF. The CDR3 DNA reads as TGTGCCAGCAGTTTGGTGACAGGGGTAGGTCCGAATCAGCCCCAGCATTTT.

In its sample, this clone was seen a few times. This chain links TRBV5-1 with TRBJ2-2; D gene ambiguous. Germline V gene lookup returns CDR1 SGHRS and CDR2 YFSETQ. The CDR3 totals 12 residues. Trimming cost V 0 bases and J 7 bases, with 4 bases left between them. The CDR3 bases are TGCGCCAGCAGCTTGGACAACGGGGAGCTGTTTTTT. It codes for CASSLDNGELFF.

This chain links TRBV18 with TRBJ2-5; D gene unclear. The V end lost 5 bases, the J end lost 4 bases, and 17 bases lay between the germline ends. This CDR3 comprises 15 residues. The V gene's germline CDR1 is KGHSH and CDR2 LQKENI. The CDR3 coding sequence is TGTGCCAGCTCAAGCCTCGGTGGTAATGGAGAGACCCAGTACTTC. It codes for CASSSLGGNGETQYF.

This clone was counted a few times. The genes are TRBV27 and TRBJ2-2, with TRBD2 matching over 8 bases. J was trimmed by 0 bases and V by 6 bases; bases with no gene match: 6. This CDR3 comprises 16 residues. Germline V lookup: CDR1 MNHEY, CDR2 SMNVEV (reference sequence). CDR3: CASSSLGLANTGELFF. The CDR3 DNA reads as TGTGCCAGCAGCTCACTGGGACTAGCGAACACCGGGGAGCTGTTTTTT.

The rearrangement links TRBV7-9 to TRBJ1-2; 7 bases line up with TRBD1. The V segment lost 5 bases and the J segment 8 bases; nucleotides outside the gene matches: 8. CDR1 SEHNR and CDR2 FQNEAQ come from the germline V gene (reference sequence). The CDR3 is made up of 13 amino acids. This chain's CDR3 is CASSLEGARGYTF. In DNA form, the CDR3 reads TGTGCCAGCAGCCTCGAGGGGGCACGGGGCTACACCTTC.

V gene TRBV6-5 combines with J gene TRBJ2-4; no firm D call. Trimming shortened V by 6 bases and J by 9 bases, and 18 bases separated the two germline ends. Germline V gene lookup returns CDR1 MNHEY and CDR2 SVGAGI. The CDR3 extends over 14 amino acids. The CDR3: CASSQEYLFSIQYF. CDR3 DNA: TGTGCCAGCAGCCAAGAATACCTTTTCAGCATTCAGTACTTC.

This clone was observed a single time. The J gene is TRBJ2-7, the V gene TRBV5-1; D could derive from TRBD1 or TRBD2 (5 bases each). The CDR3 spans 11 residues. The germline gives CDR1 SGHRS, CDR2 YFSETQ. V lost 4 bases and J lost 7, with 9 bases in between. CDR3 amino acids: CASSLGEEQYF. CDR3 in DNA: TGCGCCAGCAGCCTGGGGGAGGAGCAGTACTTC.

The genes are TRBV18 and TRBJ2-7; TRBD2 might be the D (6 bases). This CDR3 comprises 15 residues. V lost 0 bases to trimming and J lost 1 base, with 10 bases between them. Germline CDR1 and CDR2: KGHSH and LQKENI. CDR3 DNA sequence: TGTGCCAGCTCACCACCCTTGGCGGGGTCCTACGAGCAGTACTTC. This gives the protein CASSPPLAGSYEQYF.

The J gene is TRBJ2-5, the V gene TRBV24-1, with D possibly TRBD1 on 5 matching bases. This CDR3 has 11 residues. V lost 10 bases to trimming and J lost 3 bases, with 8 bases between them. Germline CDR1 is KGHDR and CDR2 is SFDVKD. Written as DNA, the CDR3 is TGTGCCACAGGGGAAGAAGAGACCCAGTACTTC. Its protein is CATGEEETQYF.

The chain uses TRBV4-2 and TRBJ2-3, with 10 bases identical to TRBD1. Per germline, CDR1 LGHNA and CDR2 YNFKEQ. The trim removed 4 bases at V and 2 bases at J, leaving 9 bases unmatched. The CDR3 loop spans 17 amino acids. The CDR3 DNA is TGTGCCAGCAGCCCCCAGGACAGGGGGTATGACACAGATACGCAGTATTTT. It translates to CASSPQDRGYDTDTQYF.

As to this clone: Relative to the germline gene, one junction end is altered; a read error may explain this. This chain uses TRBV7-8 with TRBJ1-2; D gene ambiguous. The CDR3 covers 11 residues. Germline loops: CDR1 SGHVS, CDR2 FQNEAQ. The CDR3 region is CASSLNSGYTF. The CDR3 region has the DNA TGTGCCAGCAGCTTAAACTCTGGCTACACCTTC.

The chain combines TRBV12-3 or TRBV12-4 with TRBJ2-3, with 7 bases lining up with TRBD1. V was clipped by 6 bases and J by 1 base; unmatched bases: 1. The length of the CDR3 is 13 residues. CDR3 bases: TGTGCCAGCAGCCAGGGGGGCACAGATACGCAGTATTTT. Translating it yields CASSQGGTDTQYF.

With respect to this clone: The sample carries other DNA sequences with the same CDR3. CDR3 region: CSVGGGTSGREQYF. In nucleotides, the CDR3 is TGCAGCGTTGGGGGGGGGACTAGCGGGAGGGAACAGTACTTC. The chain links TRBV29-1 to TRBJ2-7; TRBD2 aligns across 16 bases. The CDR3 runs 14 residues. Trimming removed 4 bases from V and 10 bases from J; junction bases left unmatched: 7. The germline V gene encodes CDR1 SQVTM and CDR2 ANQGSEA.

The V gene is TRBV19, the J gene TRBJ1-5; 7 nucleotides align to TRBD1. Per the germline V gene, CDR1 is LNHDA and CDR2 is SQIVND (reference sequence). The junction had 9 bases not matched to a gene; V was cut back by 7 bases and J by 6 bases. The CDR3 consists of 14 residues. CDR3 bases: TGTGCCAGTACCTGGACAGGAGGGGGTCAGCCCCAGCATTTT. Protein sequence: CASTWTGGGQPQHF.

The V call is TRBV5-4, the J call TRBJ1-2, with D perhaps TRBD1 (5 bases). The germline V and J ends were trimmed by 2 bases and 4 bases, with 9 bases remaining between them. The CDR3 loop spans 13 amino acids. Germline values: CDR1 SGHNT, CDR2 YYREEE (reference sequence). CDR3 nucleotides: TGTGCCAGCAGCTTTCCCGGGGGCTATGGCTACACCTTC. Encoded protein: CASSFPGGYGYTF.

The chain carries TRBV1 and TRBJ2-7; TRBD2 is the table's D call and was not checked against the DNA. TRBV1 is a known pseudogene. The CDR3 loop spans 19 amino acids. CDR3 sequence: CTSSQALGLAGEIRHEQYF. CDR3 sequence (DNA): TGCACCAGCAGCCAAGCCCTAGGACTAGCGGGAGAAATTAGGCACGAGCAGTACTTC.